Shown below are 23 T cell receptor beta chains from a single sample sequenced in a study of blood T cell repertoires in COVID-19 (dated by TCRdb to 2020 to 2021). Libraries were prepared through the immunoSEQ multiplex PCR assay. Not all clones reach the TCRdb copy of this immuneACCESS table, which keeps in-frame sequences only. Checked studies attribute under half of the gap to unresolved V genes and leave the rest unexplained. The sample records some 250,000 clones, more than 75% of which are singletons. Of the sample, around an eighth falls within the top ten clones. The material sequenced was peripheral blood. The receptors here all came from a woman aged 55-69 years with active or convalescent COVID-19.

This sequence joins TRBV5-1 and TRBJ2-5, with 7 bases aligning to TRBD1. The CDR3 length is 16 residues. CDR1 and CDR2 from the germline V gene are SGHRS and YFSETQ. V lost 3 bases, J lost 0 bases, and 8 bases stayed unmatched. The CDR3 bases are TGCGCCAGCAGCTCGGGGACAGACCCCTACCAAGAGACCCAGTACTTC. It is translated as CASSSGTDPYQETQYF. Variable domain in full (rest from reference TRBV5-1 and TRBJ2-5): KAGVTQTPRYLIKTRGQQVTLSCSPISGHRSVSWYQQTPGQGLQFLFEYFSETQRNKGNFPGRFSGRQFSNSRSEMNVSTLELGDSALYLCASSSGTDPYQETQYFGPGTRLLVL.

CDR3 nucleotides: TGTGCCAGCAGCCCTAGCTGGCAGGGGCTAGGCGCTGAAGCTTTCTTT. Its translation: CASSPSWQGLGAEAFF. This rearrangement joins TRBV11-3 to TRBJ1-1; D might be TRBD1 (6 bases). Germline values: CDR1 SGHNT, CDR2 YENEEA. The CDR3 covers 16 residues. The V gene lost 5 bases and the J gene lost 6 bases, with 22 bases spanning the gap.

The V and J genes are TRBV7-9 and TRBJ1-1, with a weak D call TRBD1 (6 bases). The CDR3 spans 15 residues. Germline assignment: CDR1 SEHNR and CDR2 FQNEAQ (reference sequence). The V and J ends lost 4 bases and 2 bases respectively, with 14 bases between them. CDR3 sequence: CASSSGHRINTEAFF. The CDR3 nucleotides read TGTGCCAGCAGCTCGGGACATCGGATTAACACTGAAGCTTTCTTT.

The CDR3 sequence is CASSTQAGGLSDTQYF. CDR3 sequence (DNA): TGTGCCAGCAGCACCCAAGCGGGGGGGCTCTCAGATACGCAGTATTTT. The J gene is TRBJ2-3, the V gene TRBV7-2, with 10 nucleotides matching TRBD2. This CDR3 has 16 residues. Looked up from germline, CDR1 is SGHTA and CDR2 is FQGNSA. V lost 5 bases and J lost 4; bases outside the gene matches: 9.

This chain uses TRBV6-4 with TRBJ2-3; 9 bases agree with TRBD2. V was clipped by 3 bases and J by 5 bases; unmatched bases: 9. The CDR3 runs to 16 residues. Germline-derived CDR1 and CDR2 are MRHNA and SNTAGT. The CDR3 is CASSEGGGGARDTQYF. CDR3 in DNA: TGTGCCAGCAGTGAAGGAGGCGGGGGGGCGAGAGATACGCAGTATTTT.

This chain uses TRBV7-2 with TRBJ2-7, with a tentative D call TRBD2 (6 bases). This CDR3 is 16 amino acids long. V gave up 2 bases and J gave up 6 bases, with 20 bases separating them. Germline V lookup: CDR1 SGHTA, CDR2 FQGNSA. This CDR3 reads CASSLPERASLLEQYF. In DNA form, the CDR3 reads TGTGCCAGCAGCTTACCTGAGCGGGCCAGCCTCCTCGAGCAGTACTTC.

The chain uses TRBV5-1 and TRBJ2-5; 9 positions agree with TRBD2. This CDR3 is 15 amino acids long. The germline V gene has CDR1 SGHRS and CDR2 YFSETQ. V lost 2 bases, J lost 1 base, and 3 bases stayed unmatched. This CDR3 is CASSFLAGIQETQYF. The CDR3 nucleotides are TGCGCCAGCAGCTTTCTAGCGGGGATCCAAGAGACCCAGTACTTC. The variable domain in full, with the rest retrieved from reference TRBV5-1 and TRBJ2-5, is KAGVTQTPRYLIKTRGQQVTLSCSPISGHRSVSWYQQTPGQGLQFLFEYFSETQRNKGNFPGRFSGRQFSNSRSEMNVSTLELGDSALYLCASSFLAGIQETQYFGPGTRLLVL.

The chain couples TRBV2 to TRBJ1-1, with D possibly TRBD1 on 6 matching bases. Germline CDR1 reads SNHLY; CDR2 reads FYNNEI. V dropped 10 bases and J dropped 3 bases, with 15 bases sitting between them. The CDR3 contains 13 residues. CDR3 protein: CATGQNRDTEAFF. The CDR3 coding sequence is TGTGCCACCGGACAGAATAGAGACACTGAAGCTTTCTTT.

This clone was detected a few times. This rearrangement joins TRBV4-1 to TRBJ2-7; 8 bases map to TRBD2. This CDR3 is built from 15 residues. From germline, CDR1 is MGHRA and CDR2 YSYEKL. V shed 1 base, J shed 3 bases, and the junction held 5 bases outside the gene matches. CDR3 region: CASSQVFGTSYEQYF. In DNA form, the CDR3 reads TGCGCCAGCAGCCAAGTATTCGGGACTAGCTACGAGCAGTACTTC.

The chain has TRBV25-1 and TRBJ1-1; D is possibly TRBD1 (6 bases). Between the trimmed V and J ends, which lost 8 bases and 3 bases, there was a span of 13 bases. The CDR3 has 13 residues. Germline CDR1 is MGHDK and CDR2 is SYGVNS. The CDR3 region has the DNA TGTGCCAGCTCCTTAGGGGGGGACACTGAAGCTTTCTTT. It translates to CASSLGGDTEAFF.

The V and J genes are TRBV2 and TRBJ1-2; TRBD1 is a possible D gene (6 bases). Germline lookup yields CDR1 SNHLY and CDR2 FYNNEI. The CDR3 is 14 residues long. The V gene lost 6 bases and the J gene lost 4 bases, with 15 bases spanning the gap. CDR3 nucleotides: TGTGCCAGCAGCCACAGACAGGCAGTCTATGGCTACACCTTC. Translation: CASSHRQAVYGYTF.

This chain links TRBV5-1 with TRBJ1-1; 7 nucleotides match TRBD1. The germline CDR1 and CDR2 sequences are SGHRS and YFSETQ. Trimming removed 4 bases from V and 5 bases from J; junction bases left unmatched: 8. CDR3 length equals 14 residues. CDR3 amino acids: CASSAQGDFTEAFF. The CDR3 DNA reads TGCGCCAGCAGCGCTCAGGGGGATTTTACTGAAGCTTTCTTT.

V usage is TRBV4-1 and J usage is TRBJ1-3; the D is unclear. Germline-derived CDR1 and CDR2 are MGHRA and YSYEKL. CDR3 size: 15 residues. The germline V and J ends were trimmed by 3 bases and 0 bases, with 9 bases remaining between them. CDR3 sequence reads: CASSQIRFSGNTIYF. CDR3 nucleotide sequence: TGCGCCAGCAGCCAGATCAGGTTCTCTGGAAACACCATATATTTT.

The sample holds a few counts of this clone. The chain carries TRBV20-1 and TRBJ2-5; 11 bases are shared with TRBD2. The CDR3 consists of 17 residues. The germline V gene encodes CDR1 DFQATT and CDR2 SNEGSKA (reference sequence). J was trimmed by 5 bases and V by 3 bases; bases with no gene match: 14. This CDR3 reads CSASGTSGGNPPETQYF. The CDR3 coding sequence is TGCAGTGCTAGTGGCACTAGCGGGGGAAACCCCCCGGAGACCCAGTACTTC.

V and J are TRBV25-1 and TRBJ2-7; the match to TRBD1 covers 9 bases. V lost 2 bases to trimming and J lost 11 bases; unmatched junction nucleotides: 7. This CDR3 is 13 amino acids long. The V gene's germline CDR1 is MGHDK and CDR2 SYGVNS. The CDR3 here is CASSESWDRAEYF. The DNA of the CDR3 is TGTGCCAGCAGTGAAAGCTGGGACAGGGCCGAGTACTTC.

The chain carries TRBV19 and TRBJ1-2; D is uncertain. Germline CDR1 is LNHDA and CDR2 is SQIVND (reference sequence). This CDR3 has 13 amino acids. V lost 10 bases to trimming and J lost 1 base, with 13 bases between them. The CDR3 loop reads CATKGADNYGYTF. In DNA form, the CDR3 reads TGTGCCACCAAAGGAGCAGATAACTATGGCTACACCTTC.

This clone appeared a few times. J is TRBJ1-2 and V is TRBV10-3; TRBD1 aligns across 7 bases. Germline CDR1 ENHRY, CDR2 SYGVKD. The CDR3 is 15 amino acids. V was pared by 0 bases and J by 4 bases, with 5 bases of the junction left unmatched. The CDR3 coding sequence is TGTGCCATCAGTGAGTCGGGGGGACAGTCCTATGGCTACACCTTC. This translates into CAISESGGQSYGYTF.

The chain carries TRBV6-1 and TRBJ2-7; 9 bases align to TRBD2. Unmatched junction bases numbered 8, after V lost 1 base and J lost 4 bases. This CDR3 is built from 16 residues. The germline gives CDR1 MNHNS, CDR2 SASEGT. The CDR3 is CASSEGVSSGVYEQYF. The CDR3 nucleotides are TGTGCCAGCAGTGAAGGTGTTTCTAGCGGGGTTTACGAGCAGTACTTC.

The chain joins TRBV6-6 to TRBJ2-1, with D possibly TRBD2 on 5 matching bases. Trimming took off 0 bases at V and 6 bases at J, with 9 bases between the two ends. Germline V gene lookup returns CDR1 MNHNY and CDR2 SVGAGI (reference sequence). This CDR3 comprises 14 residues. Here the CDR3 DNA reads TGTGCCAGCAGTTACTCGGCCGCGGGCAATGAGCAGTTCTTC. Protein sequence: CASSYSAAGNEQFF.

This clone appeared a few times. The gene calls are TRBV5-1 and TRBJ1-1; D is unresolved. This CDR3 is 13 amino acids long. V lost 1 base and J lost 2, with 6 bases in between. Germline CDR1 reads SGHRS; CDR2 reads YFSETQ. In nucleotides, the CDR3 is TGCGCCAGCAGCTTGACGACAAACACTGAAGCTTTCTTT. As protein: CASSLTTNTEAFF.

This clone was counted once. The chain joins TRBV6-5 to TRBJ2-2, with 8 bases that match TRBD2. Per germline, CDR1 MNHEY and CDR2 SVGAGI. Unmatched junction bases numbered 4, after V lost 6 bases and J lost 1 base. The CDR3 contains 15 residues. In DNA form, the CDR3 reads TGTGCCAGCAGACCCAGCGGGGGGAACACCGGGGAGCTGTTTTTT. As protein: CASRPSGGNTGELFF.

The chain couples TRBV2 to TRBJ1-1, with a weak D call TRBD1 (6 bases). V was clipped by 3 bases and J by 11 bases, with 19 bases between them. From germline, CDR1 is SNHLY and CDR2 FYNNEI. The CDR3 length is 14 residues. CDR3 nucleotide sequence: TGTGCCAGCAGTGACCCGACAGGAATTAGAGTGGCTTTCTTT. Protein sequence: CASSDPTGIRVAFF.

In this sample, this clone turned up once. The rearrangement joins TRBV3-1 (or the pseudogene TRBV3-2) to TRBJ1-1; D perhaps matches TRBD1 (6 bases). The germline V and J ends were trimmed by 1 base and 5 bases, with 17 bases remaining between them. The CDR3 spans 16 residues. Germline V CDR1 and CDR2: LGHDT, YNNKEL (reference sequence). CDR3 residues: CASSQVFQGKETEAFF. Here the CDR3 DNA reads TGTGCCAGCAGCCAAGTGTTTCAGGGGAAAGAGACTGAAGCTTTCTTT.